This T cell receptor (beta chain) was profiled in a study of metastatic and nonmetastatic thyroid tumors. Patients underwent thyroid surgery, and none had received any treatment before it. TCRdb recomputed clones from the PCR reads via MiXCR. The sample consists of tens of thousands of clones, around an eighth of them appearing once. This clone was detected many times. Other DNA sequences in this sample translate to the same CDR3. This CDR3 is built from 13 residues. Deletions cut 2 bases from V and 0 bases from J, with 8 bases between. Germline V lookup: CDR1 GTSNPN, CDR2 SVGIG (reference sequence). The sequenced sample was tumor tissue. This clonotype originated in a female donor with papillary thyroid cancer or a benign thyroid nodule (not recorded which). Some clones in this sample may be carry-over from other donors' samples. The chain links TRBV30 to TRBJ2-7; D gene unclear. CDR3 in DNA: TGTGCCTGGAGTACGGATAGCTCCTACGAGCAGTACTTC. This gives the protein CAWSTDSSYEQYF.